The subject of this entry is one TCR beta chain. This clone was picked up one time. Its cognate antigen has yet to be identified. Within one base of it there is no much larger clone, and no base qualities were kept. In the paper's terms, the treatment or condition label means: some 20 received Ad26.COV2.S at low or high dose, single or two shots; a few received placebo; per-sample allocation not given. Repertoires of vaccine and placebo recipients were sequenced from samples collected on day 63 after the first injection. In Cohort 1b, some 25 adults aged 18-55 years were enrolled at a single site in Boston, USA, between 29 July and 7 August 2020. Ad26.COV2.S was a replication-incompetent adenovirus type 26 vector that expressed a prefusion-stabilized SARS-CoV-2 spike protein derived from the original Wuhan strain. TCRbeta CDR3 regions were sequenced with the immunoSEQ Assay. After extraction, genomic DNA underwent amplification by bias-controlled multiplex PCR, followed by high-throughput sequencing. The source study handled its data this way. Collapsing and filtering of sequences were performed to quantify the absolute abundance of each unique TCRbeta CDR3 region. T cell fraction was estimated by normalizing TCRbeta template counts to usable DNA, with usable DNA measured through amplification of reference genes found in all nucleated cells. Repertoire TCRs were annotated as SARS-CoV-2-specific by exact matching of V gene, CDR3 amino acid sequence and J gene to a known reactive TCR set. MIRA supplied the reference SARS-CoV-2 TCR set, which was filtered for enrichment in COVID-19-positive ImmuneCODE repertoires so that public or cross-reactive TCRs were removed. Based on the MIRA antigens, annotated TCRs were further analysed at the level of specific ORF or position within ORF. Breadth was defined as the number of annotated unique rearrangements divided by the total number of unique productive rearrangements, and depth was defined as the summed frequency of the annotated unique rearrangements. TCR breadth was compared between groups using two-sided Wilcoxon rank-sum tests. Imported from immuneACCESS, the table was reduced by TCRdb to in-frame sequences with V and J called. These copies leave out some clones; in studies compared against another copy, an unresolved V gene accounts for under half, and the cause of the remainder is not known. V and J calls and clone size follow that table, whereas D and trimming were derived from the DNA. In all, the sample holds 510,000 or so clones, and around 88% of those were seen once. The top ten hold roughly 13% of the sample.

The sample is drawn from a study of Ad26.COV2.S vaccination and SARS-CoV-2 variants (dated by TCRdb to 2020 to 2023). The study in broad terms: Donors in the vaccine arm were drawn from COV1001, a multicentre, randomized, double-blind, placebo-controlled phase I-IIa trial testing Ad26.COV2.S in healthy adults. A total of around 32 samples were included in the TCR-sequenced set, comprising around 19 Ad26.COV2.S vaccine recipients, 5 placebo recipients and 8 SARS-CoV-2 convalescent individuals. TCRbeta repertoire sequencing served as the tool for gauging how specific and how broad the SARS-CoV-2-reactive T cell receptors were following Ad26.COV2.S vaccination. Blinding of investigators to trial group allocation was maintained during experiments and outcome assessment. Ad26.COV2.S was given intramuscularly at 5x10^10 or 1x10^11 viral particles, as a single shot or as two shots 56 days apart. Participants in the trial were split at random into five groups of five each, receiving low-dose or high-dose Ad26.COV2.S once or twice, or else placebo on both occasions.

The research as a whole found: The study was not powered for comparison of responses between vaccine doses or regimens. After vaccination, substantial breadth of spike-specific CD8+ and CD4+ T cell responses was reported. Vaccine and placebo recipients had similar non-spike TCR breadth, a finding consistent with the vaccine containing only spike. Compared with placebo recipients, Ad26.COV2.S recipients showed higher spike-specific TCR breadth (P = 0.0014). The authors noted that the TCR breadth and depth analyses may have underestimated total T cell responses.

Specimen: peripheral blood, collected in a trial of Ad26.COV2.S vaccine versus placebo. The clonotype comes from a person between 18 and 60 years old who received the Ad26.COV2.S COVID-19 vaccine or a placebo.

The nucleotides are TGTGCCAGCAGCGTAGCCCAGGGTTTGGGCTACACCTTC. Its translation is CASSVAQGLGYTF. The sequence is built from TRBV9 and TRBJ1-2; TRBD1 is a possible D gene, resting on 5 matching bases. The germline V gene provides CDR1 SGDLS and CDR2 YYNGEE. The CDR3 covers 13 residues, taking in both the cysteine and the phenylalanine. Solely the CDR3 DNA is kept, with 39 bases framed from the first base. The junction shows trimming of 0 bases on V and 8 bases on J, plus 11 bases between the germline ends.